These 23 T cell receptor beta chains share one sample of origin, sequenced in a study of graft-versus-host responses after intestinal transplantation. Clones were read by immunoSEQ multiplex PCR, and TCRdb kept only the in-frame ones, dropping some. The table has around 97,000 clones, 80% to 95% seen once. These TCRs are of unknown antigen specificity. Material: unstimulated CD8+ T cells sorted from spleen or lymph node cells, obtained before intestinal transplant. The receptors come from a human donor who received an intestinal transplant.

This clone was seen only a few times. V usage is TRBV14 and J usage is TRBJ1-1; no clear D. Germline V CDR1 and CDR2: SGHDN, FVKESK. The CDR3 consists of 11 residues. V lost 4 bases and J lost 4, with 4 bases in between. Written as DNA, the CDR3 is TGTGCCAGCAGCCCCTCCACTGAAGCTTTCTTT. Protein: CASSPSTEAFF.

The chain uses TRBV2 and TRBJ2-7, with TRBD1 matching 8 bases. Germline CDR1 and CDR2: SNHLY and FYNNEI. The CDR3 spans 16 residues. J was trimmed by 2 bases and V by 8 bases; bases with no gene match: 14. The DNA for the CDR3 is TGTGCCAGCGGTGGTCGGGGGACAGGTGAAGCCTACGAGCAGTACTTC. Its protein is CASGGRGTGEAYEQYF.

This chain links TRBV5-8 with TRBJ2-1; 8 positions match TRBD2. The length of the CDR3 is 16 residues. The germline CDR1 and CDR2 sequences are SGHTS and YDEGEE. J lost 7 bases, V lost 4 bases, and 13 bases had no gene match. The CDR3 sequence: CASSDAGGPEWNEQFF. The CDR3 nucleotides are TGTGCCAGCAGCGACGCGGGGGGACCCGAGTGGAATGAGCAGTTCTTC.

V usage is TRBV7-9 and J usage is TRBJ1-2; 7 nucleotides line up with TRBD1. V trimming: 2 bases; J trimming: 6 bases; junction bases outside the gene matches: 9. The CDR3 is 15 amino acids. The germline CDR1 and CDR2 sequences are SEHNR and FQNEAQ (reference sequence). The CDR3 protein is CASSLYLTGVDGYTF. CDR3 sequence (DNA): TGTGCCAGCAGCTTATACTTAACAGGGGTTGATGGCTACACCTTC.

The count of this clone is one. The chain recombines TRBV28 with TRBJ1-5, with D possibly being TRBD1 (6 bases). CDR1 and CDR2 (germline): MDHEN, SYDVKM. This CDR3 is built from 17 residues. Between the trimmed V and J ends, which lost 0 bases and 6 bases, there was a span of 18 bases. The CDR3 DNA sequence: TGTGCCAGCAGTTTATGGATCGCGGGGGCGTTGAGTCAGCCCCAGCATTTT. It translates to CASSLWIAGALSQPQHF.

This clone was picked up a small number of times. This chain links TRBV4-1 with TRBJ1-1; D gene uncertain. The V end lost 0 bases, the J end lost 5 bases, and 10 bases lay between the germline ends. Germline V lookup: CDR1 MGHRA, CDR2 YSYEKL. CDR3 length equals 14 residues. The CDR3 loop is CASSQEDGRTEAFF. CDR3 DNA: TGCGCCAGCAGCCAAGAAGATGGACGGACTGAAGCTTTCTTT.

V usage is TRBV9 and J usage is TRBJ2-1; D may be TRBD1 or TRBD2 (5 bases each). This CDR3 has 17 amino acids. Looked up from germline, CDR1 is SGDLS and CDR2 is YYNGEE. With 0 bases removed from V and 2 bases from J, the gap between germline ends came to 15 bases. CDR3 region: CASSVVGIGTAYNEQFF. Here the CDR3 DNA reads TGTGCCAGCAGCGTAGTGGGTATTGGGACCGCCTACAATGAGCAGTTCTTC.

The chain carries TRBV19 and TRBJ1-1; D might be TRBD1 (5 bases). Germline V gene sequence: CDR1 LNHDA, CDR2 SQIVND (reference sequence). This CDR3 is built from 14 residues. The V end lost 5 bases, the J end lost 5 bases, and 15 bases lay between the germline ends. The CDR3 region is CASSLNWGRTEAFF. As DNA, the CDR3 is TGTGCCAGTAGTCTCAACTGGGGGAGGACTGAAGCTTTCTTT.

This chain joins TRBV6-1 and TRBJ2-3; D is undetermined. The V end was cut by 5 bases, the J end by 6 bases, with 6 bases between. The V gene's germline CDR1 is MNHNS and CDR2 SASEGT. The CDR3 sequence is 11 residues long. In nucleotides, the CDR3 is TGTGCCAGCAGTTTAGGGGATACGCAGTATTTT. It is translated as CASSLGDTQYF.

The chain links TRBV5-1 to TRBJ1-1; unclear D gene. V shed 0 bases and J shed 1 base, with 7 bases lying between them. Germline lookup yields CDR1 SGHRS and CDR2 YFSETQ. There are 14 residues in the CDR3. The CDR3 sequence: CASSLGGANTEAFF. CDR3 bases: TGCGCCAGCAGCTTGGGTGGAGCGAACACTGAAGCTTTCTTT.

The chain joins TRBV25-1 to TRBJ1-5; D remains ambiguous. Trimming pared 7 bases from V and 7 bases from J, leaving 20 bases between. The CDR3 spans 15 residues. The V gene's germline CDR1 is MGHDK and CDR2 SYGVNS. The CDR3 spells CASNSSPQGPQPQHF. CDR3 DNA: TGTGCCAGCAACAGTTCACCTCAAGGCCCCCAGCCCCAGCATTTT.

The sample holds one count of this clone. The chain employs TRBV2 and TRBJ2-7; D might be TRBD1 (7 bases). CDR1 and CDR2 from the germline V gene are SNHLY and FYNNEI. CDR3 size: 10 residues. With 8 bases removed from V and 10 bases from J, the gap between germline ends came to 12 bases. The CDR3 is CASLTGTQYF. The CDR3 DNA reads TGTGCCAGCCTGACAGGGACTCAGTACTTC.

This rearrangement joins TRBV2 to TRBJ1-5; TRBD1 aligns across 8 bases. The V gene end was trimmed by 4 bases and the J gene end by 5 bases; junction bases not matched to a gene: 7. Germline V lookup: CDR1 SNHLY, CDR2 FYNNEI. The CDR3 totals 15 residues. CDR3 sequence reads: CASSVVRGRDQPQHF. Here the CDR3 DNA reads TGTGCCAGCAGTGTGGTCAGGGGGCGAGATCAGCCCCAGCATTTT.

The chain uses TRBV30 and TRBJ2-1, with 10 bases matching TRBD2. The CDR3 totals 14 residues. With 3 bases clipped from V and 6 bases from J, the junction kept 5 bases outside the gene matches. From germline, CDR1 is GTSNPN and CDR2 SVGIG (reference sequence). The CDR3 region has the DNA TGTGCCTGGAGCCTTAGCGGGGGGACCAATGAGCAGTTCTTC. This sequence encodes CAWSLSGGTNEQFF. The full variable domain, its missing parts supplied by reference TRBV30 and TRBJ2-1, is SQTIHQWPATLVQPVGSPLSLECTVEGTSNPNLYWYRQAAGRGLQLLFYSVGIGQISSEVPQNLSASRPQDRQFILSSKKLLLSDSGFYLCAWSLSGGTNEQFFGPGTRLTVL.

This chain uses TRBV10-3 with TRBJ2-1; D is perhaps TRBD1 (6 bases). CDR1 is ENHRY, CDR2 SYGVKD, per germline. CDR3 size: 15 residues. Trimming stripped 5 bases from V and 4 bases from J, with 15 bases between. The CDR3 loop reads CAISNRAEFYNEQFF. DNA of the CDR3: TGTGCCATCAGTAACAGGGCGGAATTTTACAATGAGCAGTTCTTC.

The rearrangement joins TRBV19 to TRBJ2-7; 7 bases match TRBD1. The CDR3 sequence is 13 residues long. V dropped 3 bases and J dropped 3; count of bases not matched to a gene: 2. Germline lookup yields CDR1 LNHDA and CDR2 SQIVND (reference sequence). The CDR3: CASSMPGGYEQYF. CDR3 bases: TGTGCCAGTAGTATGCCAGGGGGCTACGAGCAGTACTTC. Variable domain in full (rest from reference TRBV19 and TRBJ2-7): DGGITQSPKYLFRKEGQNVTLSCEQNLNHDAMYWYRQDPGQGLRLIYYSQIVNDFQKGDIAEGYSVSREKKESFPLTVTSAQKNPTAFYLCASSMPGGYEQYFGPGTRLTVT.

The genes are TRBV7-9 and TRBJ2-3, with a weak D call TRBD1 (6 bases). CDR1 is SEHNR, CDR2 FQNEAQ, per germline (reference sequence). Trimming took off 3 bases at V and 2 bases at J, with 12 bases between the two ends. This CDR3 spans 15 amino acids. The CDR3, as DNA: TGTGCCAGCAGCTTTTCAGGGGATCCCACAGATACGCAGTATTTT. It encodes CASSFSGDPTDTQYF. The variable domain in full, completed from reference TRBV7-9 and TRBJ2-3, reads DTGVSQNPRHKITKRGQNVTFRCDPISEHNRLYWYRQTLGQGPEFLTYFQNEAQLEKSRLLSDRFSAERPKGSFSTLEIQRTEQGDSAMYLCASSFSGDPTDTQYFGPGTRLTVL.

This rearrangement joins TRBV2 to TRBJ1-2; the match to TRBD1 covers 7 bases. Germline CDR1 SNHLY, CDR2 FYNNEI. V shed 6 bases, J shed 4 bases, and the junction held 11 bases outside the gene matches. The CDR3 loop spans 15 amino acids. CDR3 in DNA: TGTGCCAGCAGACCATCTGAGGGGGCTGCCTATGGCTACACCTTC. It is translated as CASRPSEGAAYGYTF.

This clone was seen once. The V and J genes are TRBV5-1 and TRBJ2-2, with 8 bases that match TRBD2. With V trimmed by 5 bases and J by 6 bases, 12 bases remained unmatched. The CDR3 spans 16 residues. Germline V gives CDR1 SGHRS, CDR2 YFSETQ. As DNA, the CDR3 is TGCGCCAGCAGTTTATACGGGACTAGAGATCCCGGGGAGCTGTTTTTT. Translating it yields CASSLYGTRDPGELFF.

This chain joins TRBV30 and TRBJ2-1; 7 nucleotides agree with TRBD2. V shed 0 bases, J shed 9 bases, and the junction held 11 bases outside the gene matches. The CDR3 is made up of 15 amino acids. Germline V gene lookup returns CDR1 GTSNPN and CDR2 SVGIG (reference sequence). The CDR3 DNA reads TGTGCCTGGAGTGTTCTAGCGGTGGGAGGAAGTGAGCAGTTCTTC. Translating gives CAWSVLAVGGSEQFF.

The rearrangement joins TRBV6-5 to TRBJ1-2, with 11 bases fitting TRBD1. Germline loops: CDR1 MNHEY, CDR2 SVGAGI. This CDR3 comprises 16 residues. J was trimmed by 4 bases and V by 4 bases; bases with no gene match: 8. Written as DNA, the CDR3 is TGTGCCAGCAGTTGGACAGGGGGCGAGGAGTTCTATGGCTACACCTTC. Translation gives CASSWTGGEEFYGYTF.

The genes are TRBV5-1 and TRBJ1-4; D not certain. Germline V gives CDR1 SGHRS, CDR2 YFSETQ. V was clipped by 2 bases and J by 4 bases, with 6 bases between them. The CDR3 is 13 amino acids. DNA of the CDR3: TGCGCCAGCAGCTTTGGCAGTAATGAAAAACTGTTTTTT. Its translation: CASSFGSNEKLFF. Full variable domain (outside the CDR3, taken from reference TRBV5-1 and TRBJ1-4): KAGVTQTPRYLIKTRGQQVTLSCSPISGHRSVSWYQQTPGQGLQFLFEYFSETQRNKGNFPGRFSGRQFSNSRSEMNVSTLELGDSALYLCASSFGSNEKLFFGSGTQLSVL.

This clone turned up a few times. The V gene is TRBV19, the J gene TRBJ1-6; no clear D gene. The germline gives CDR1 LNHDA, CDR2 SQIVND (reference sequence). The CDR3 is 15 residues long. Trimming pared 1 base from V and 0 bases from J, leaving 4 bases between. Written as DNA, the CDR3 is TGTGCCAGTAGTATAGGTAGCTCCTATAATTCACCCCTCCACTTT. This encodes CASSIGSSYNSPLHF.